The T cell receptor beta chain under discussion was sequenced for a study of Ad26.COV2.S vaccination and SARS-CoV-2 variants. The wider study: Intramuscular Ad26.COV2.S at 5x10^10 or 1x10^11 viral particles.

The CDR3 loop spans 11 amino acids. The V end was cut by 5 bases, the J end by 5 bases, with 6 bases between. Generated by immunoSEQ multiplex PCR, the TCRdb table keeps only in-frame clones and is missing some. Seen here are about 350,000 clones, approximately 86% observed once, and the top ten hold about 10%. Treatment indicated: roughly 19 received Ad26.COV2.S at low or high dose, single or two shots; 5 received placebo; per-sample allocation not given. The samples date from day 63 after the first vaccine or placebo injection. Aged 18-55 years, donor was enrolled in Boston in 2020. Study-level results: Placebo recipients trailed vaccine recipients in spike-specific TCR breadth.

A remark on this clone: No antigen is known for it.

The source material was peripheral blood, sampled in a trial of Ad26.COV2.S vaccine versus placebo. This sequence originates from a person between 18 and 65 years old who received the Ad26.COV2.S COVID-19 vaccine or a placebo. The rearrangement uses TRBV12-3 or TRBV12-4 and TRBJ2-5, with D unresolved. The CDR3 spells CASSPDETQYF. Written as DNA, the CDR3 is TGTGCCAGCAGTCCCGACGAGACCCAGTACTTC.